This record concerns one T cell receptor beta chain sequence. Unmatched junction bases numbered 3, after V lost 5 bases and J lost 2 bases. Germline V lookup: CDR1 SGHVS, CDR2 FNYEAQ. This CDR3 is built from 14 residues. The sample is drawn from a study of T cell changes during pregnancy in multiple sclerosis. Assay: immunoSEQ multiplex PCR; the TCRdb copy retains only in-frame clones and omits some. The sample carries 30,000 to 40,000 clones, around nine tenths recorded once. This specimen consisted of CD8+ T cells from peripheral blood mononuclear cells, obtained in the third trimester of pregnancy. The clonotype was recovered from a female donor with multiple sclerosis, enrolled in a pregnancy study. V usage is TRBV7-6 and J usage is TRBJ2-1; TRBD1 matches 7 bases. The CDR3 DNA is TGTGCCAGCAGCCACGACAGGGCCTACAATGAGCAGTTCTTC. This codes for CASSHDRAYNEQFF. Full variable domain (outside the CDR3, taken from reference TRBV7-6 and TRBJ2-1): GAGVSQSPRYKVTKRGQDVALRCDPISGHVSLYWYRQALGQGPEFLTYFNYEAQQDKSGLPNDRFSAERPEGSISTLTIQRTEQRDSAMYRCASSHDRAYNEQFFGPGTRLTVL.